Below are 2 T cell receptor beta chains sequenced from a single sample in a study of beta chain features in type 1 diabetes. The isolated RNA, all of it, was reverse transcribed, so expressed TCRB transcripts were what got sequenced. Profiled with immunoSEQ multiplex PCR; TCRdb holds only in-frame clones, not every one. The sample includes about 320,000 clones, 13% to 15% of them seen just once. Sequenced material: central memory CD4+ T cells from blood. The receptors stem from a man aged 30 to 45 in good health.

At least ten counts were recorded for this clone. The chain carries TRBV19 and TRBJ2-3; D may be TRBD2 (6 bases). The CDR3 consists of 14 residues. CDR1 LNHDA and CDR2 SQIVND come from the germline V gene (reference sequence). V was shortened by 8 bases and J by 7 bases, with 19 bases between the two germline ends. The CDR3 here is CASASGTPAYTQYF. In DNA form, the CDR3 reads TGTGCCAGTGCTTCTGGGACTCCTGCCTATACGCAGTATTTT.

This clone was seen a handful of times. The J gene is TRBJ2-7, the V gene TRBV14, with D hard to call. Trimming took off 3 bases at V and 6 bases at J, with 6 bases between the two ends. This CDR3 is 11 amino acids long. The V gene's germline CDR1 is SGHDN and CDR2 FVKESK. The CDR3: CASSQKGEQYF. The CDR3 region has the DNA TGTGCCAGCAGCCAGAAAGGCGAGCAGTACTTC.